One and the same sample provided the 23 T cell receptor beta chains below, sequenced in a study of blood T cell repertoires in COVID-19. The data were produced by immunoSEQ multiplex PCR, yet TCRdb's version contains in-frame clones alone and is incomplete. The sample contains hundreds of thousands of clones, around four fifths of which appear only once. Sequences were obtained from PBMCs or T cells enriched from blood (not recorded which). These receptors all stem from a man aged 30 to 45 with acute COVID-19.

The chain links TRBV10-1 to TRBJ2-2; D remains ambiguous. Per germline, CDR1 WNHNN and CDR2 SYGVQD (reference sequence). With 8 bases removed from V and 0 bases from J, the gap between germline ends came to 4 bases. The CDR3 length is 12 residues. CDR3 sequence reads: CASSTNTGELFF. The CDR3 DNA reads TGCGCCAGCTCTACGAACACCGGGGAGCTGTTTTTT.

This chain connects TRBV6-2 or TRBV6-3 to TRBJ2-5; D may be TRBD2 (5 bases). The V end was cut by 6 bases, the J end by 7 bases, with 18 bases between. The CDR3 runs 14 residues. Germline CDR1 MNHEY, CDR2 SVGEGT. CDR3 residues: CASSLAGLRGTQYF. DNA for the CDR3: TGTGCCAGCAGCCTTGCCGGACTCCGGGGGACCCAGTACTTC.

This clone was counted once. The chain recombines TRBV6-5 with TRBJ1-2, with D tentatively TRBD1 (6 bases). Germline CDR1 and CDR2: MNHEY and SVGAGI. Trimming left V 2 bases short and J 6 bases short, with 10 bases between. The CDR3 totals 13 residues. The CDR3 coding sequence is TGTGCCAGCAGTTACGGGCAGGGGAATGGCTACACCTTC. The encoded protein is CASSYGQGNGYTF.

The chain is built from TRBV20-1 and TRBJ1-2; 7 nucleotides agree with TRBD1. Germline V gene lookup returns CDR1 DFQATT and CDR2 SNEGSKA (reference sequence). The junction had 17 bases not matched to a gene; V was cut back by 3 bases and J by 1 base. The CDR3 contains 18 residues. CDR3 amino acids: CSASNGRFSGQLNYGYTF. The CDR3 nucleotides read TGCAGTGCTAGTAATGGTCGGTTTTCGGGACAGCTTAACTATGGCTACACCTTC.

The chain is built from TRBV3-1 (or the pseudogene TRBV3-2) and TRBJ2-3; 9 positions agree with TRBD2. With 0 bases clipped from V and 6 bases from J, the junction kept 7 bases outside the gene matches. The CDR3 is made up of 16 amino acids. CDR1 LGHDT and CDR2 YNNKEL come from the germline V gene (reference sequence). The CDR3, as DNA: TGTGCCAGCAGCCAAGAGTCCAGCGGGGGGCCCGATACGCAGTATTTT. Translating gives CASSQESSGGPDTQYF.

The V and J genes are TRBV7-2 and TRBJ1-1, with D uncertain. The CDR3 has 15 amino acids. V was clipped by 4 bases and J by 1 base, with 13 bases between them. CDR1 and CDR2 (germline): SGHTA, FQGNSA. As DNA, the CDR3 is TGTGCCAGCAGCTCGCGTCCCAATGGGAACACTGAAGCTTTCTTT. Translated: CASSSRPNGNTEAFF.

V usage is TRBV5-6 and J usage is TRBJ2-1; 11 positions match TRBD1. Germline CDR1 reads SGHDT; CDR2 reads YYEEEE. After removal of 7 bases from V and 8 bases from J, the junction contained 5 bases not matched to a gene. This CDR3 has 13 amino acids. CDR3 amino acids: CASGTGGFYEQFF. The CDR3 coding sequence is TGTGCCAGCGGGACAGGGGGATTCTATGAGCAGTTCTTC. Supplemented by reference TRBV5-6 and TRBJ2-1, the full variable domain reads DAGVTQSPTHLIKTRGQQVTLRCSPKSGHDTVSWYQQALGQGPQFIFQYYEEEERQRGNFPDRFSGHQFPNYSSELNVNALLLGDSALYLCASGTGGFYEQFFGPGTRLTVL.

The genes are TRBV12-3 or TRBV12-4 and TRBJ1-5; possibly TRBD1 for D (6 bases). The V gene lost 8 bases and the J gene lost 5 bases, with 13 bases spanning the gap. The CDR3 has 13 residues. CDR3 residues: CASVQQGYQPQHF. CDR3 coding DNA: TGTGCCAGCGTTCAACAGGGTTATCAGCCCCAGCATTTT.

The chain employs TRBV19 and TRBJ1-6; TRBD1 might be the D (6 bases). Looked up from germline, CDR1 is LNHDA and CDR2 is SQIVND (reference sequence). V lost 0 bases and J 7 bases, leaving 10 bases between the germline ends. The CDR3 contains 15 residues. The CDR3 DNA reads TGTGCCAGTAGTATAGATCGGGGGGCGAATTCACCCCTCCACTTT. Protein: CASSIDRGANSPLHF.

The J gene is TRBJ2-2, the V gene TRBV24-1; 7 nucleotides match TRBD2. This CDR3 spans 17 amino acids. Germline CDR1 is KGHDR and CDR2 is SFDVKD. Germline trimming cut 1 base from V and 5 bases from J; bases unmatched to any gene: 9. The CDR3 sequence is CATSDLAGNDLTGELFF. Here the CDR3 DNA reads TGTGCCACCAGTGATTTAGCGGGGAATGATTTAACCGGGGAGCTGTTTTTT.

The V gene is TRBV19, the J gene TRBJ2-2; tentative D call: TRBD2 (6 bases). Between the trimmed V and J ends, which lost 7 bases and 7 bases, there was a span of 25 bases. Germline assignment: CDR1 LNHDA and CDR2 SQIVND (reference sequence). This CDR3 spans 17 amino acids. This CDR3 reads CASTRIGAGGKDGELFF. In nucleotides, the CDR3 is TGTGCCAGTACCCGAATAGGGGCTGGGGGGAAGGACGGGGAGCTGTTTTTT.

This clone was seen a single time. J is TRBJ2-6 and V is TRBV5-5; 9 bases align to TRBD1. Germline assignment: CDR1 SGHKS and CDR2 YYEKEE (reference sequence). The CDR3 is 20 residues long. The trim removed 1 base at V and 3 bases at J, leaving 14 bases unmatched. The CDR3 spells CASSLWLRDRVNRGANVLTF. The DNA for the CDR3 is TGTGCCAGCAGCTTGTGGCTTCGGGACAGGGTTAACCGTGGGGCCAACGTCCTGACTTTC.

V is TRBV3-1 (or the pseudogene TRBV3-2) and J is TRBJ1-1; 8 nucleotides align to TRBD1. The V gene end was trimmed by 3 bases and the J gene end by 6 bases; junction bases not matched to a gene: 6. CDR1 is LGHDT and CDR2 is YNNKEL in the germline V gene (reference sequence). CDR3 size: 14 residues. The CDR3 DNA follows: TGTGCCAGCAGCCAGAGGGACAGGCTCGCTGAAGCTTTCTTT. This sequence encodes CASSQRDRLAEAFF.

CDR3 loop: CASSLEWETQYF. CDR3 sequence (DNA): TGTGCCAGCAGCTTAGAGTGGGAGACCCAGTACTTC. The V gene is TRBV5-5, the J gene TRBJ2-5; D gene ambiguous. This CDR3 has 12 amino acids. The germline V and J ends were trimmed by 2 bases and 5 bases, with 7 bases remaining between them. Looked up from germline, CDR1 is SGHKS and CDR2 is YYEKEE (reference sequence).

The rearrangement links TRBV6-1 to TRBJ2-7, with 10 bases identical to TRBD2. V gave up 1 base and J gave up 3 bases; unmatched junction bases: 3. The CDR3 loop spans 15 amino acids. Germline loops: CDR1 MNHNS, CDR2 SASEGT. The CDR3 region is CASSEGLAGVYEQYV. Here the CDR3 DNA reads TGTGCCAGCAGTGAAGGGCTAGCGGGGGTCTACGAGCAGTACGTC.

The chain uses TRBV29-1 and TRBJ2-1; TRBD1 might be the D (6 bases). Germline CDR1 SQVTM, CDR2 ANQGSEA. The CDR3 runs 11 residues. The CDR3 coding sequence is TGCATCATAAACCAGGGGAACTCGCAGTTCTTC. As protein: CIINQGNSQFF.

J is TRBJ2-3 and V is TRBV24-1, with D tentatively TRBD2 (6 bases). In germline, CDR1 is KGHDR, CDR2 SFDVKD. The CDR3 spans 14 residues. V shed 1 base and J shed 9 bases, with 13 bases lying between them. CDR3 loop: CATSDFQGGGTQYF. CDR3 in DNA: TGTGCCACCAGTGATTTTCAAGGTGGGGGGACGCAGTATTTT.

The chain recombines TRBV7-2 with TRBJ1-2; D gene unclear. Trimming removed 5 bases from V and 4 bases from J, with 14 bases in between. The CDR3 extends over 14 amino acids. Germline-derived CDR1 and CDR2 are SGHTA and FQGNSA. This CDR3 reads CASSLAHLFYGYTF. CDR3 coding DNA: TGTGCCAGCAGCCTTGCTCACTTATTCTATGGCTACACCTTC.

The CDR3 loop reads CATTGLPNTGELFF. The CDR3 region has the DNA TGTGCCACCACGGGTCTACCGAACACCGGGGAGCTGTTTTTT. The chain combines TRBV24-1 with TRBJ2-2, with no clear D. Germline values: CDR1 KGHDR, CDR2 SFDVKD. The V end lost 8 bases, the J end lost 0 bases, and 9 bases lay between the germline ends. This CDR3 comprises 14 residues.

In DNA, the CDR3 is TGTGCCAGCAGCCAGGAGACTAGCGGGGGGATCGGGGAGCTGTTTTTT. Its protein product is CASSQETSGGIGELFF. The chain is built from TRBV4-2 and TRBJ2-2; 13 bases match TRBD2. Looked up from germline, CDR1 is LGHNA and CDR2 is YNFKEQ. V dropped 3 bases and J dropped 7; count of bases not matched to a gene: 5. The CDR3 consists of 16 residues.

The CDR3 here is CASSQGGAESPLHF. The CDR3 DNA is TGTGCCAGCAGCCAAGGAGGCGCAGAATCACCCCTCCACTTT. V usage is TRBV3-1 (or the pseudogene TRBV3-2) and J usage is TRBJ1-6, with unresolved D. Germline V CDR1 and CDR2: LGHDT, YNNKEL (reference sequence). CDR3 length: 14 residues. V dropped 1 base and J dropped 10 bases, with 11 bases sitting between them.

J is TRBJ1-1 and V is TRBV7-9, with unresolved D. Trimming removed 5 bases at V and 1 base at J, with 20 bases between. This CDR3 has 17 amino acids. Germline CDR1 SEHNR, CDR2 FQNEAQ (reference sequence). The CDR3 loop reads CASSHGAPAARNTEAFF. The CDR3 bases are TGTGCCAGCAGCCATGGAGCCCCTGCCGCCCGGAACACTGAAGCTTTCTTT.

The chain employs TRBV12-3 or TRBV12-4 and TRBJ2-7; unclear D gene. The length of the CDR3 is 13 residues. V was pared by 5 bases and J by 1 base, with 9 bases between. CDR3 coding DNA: TGTGCCAGCAGTGTAGGGCGGTCCTACGAGCAGTACGTC. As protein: CASSVGRSYEQYV.